This TCR beta chain was obtained from a study of cytotoxic CD8 clonotypes in ibrutinib-treated CLL. The wider study: Partial responses numbered around 25 and complete responses 2; after a median about 6 years, about 15 stayed remitted and about twelve progressed. Study findings and constraints: With treatment, public clonotypes, which were uncommon, either contracted or remained stable. Baseline clonality, higher than in age-matched healthy donors, tracked circulating CD8+ T-cell counts.

In the case of this clone: No antigen is known for it.

TCRdb's table, derived via immunoSEQ multiplex PCR, lists solely in-frame clones and lacks some. The table includes about 14,000 clones, more than 60% detected once. The source material was PBMCs, sampled before ibrutinib treatment. The source is a human donor with chronic lymphocytic leukemia.

DNA for the CDR3: TGTGCCAGCAGGCTAGCGGGAGTGTCCGGGGAGCTGTTTTTT. Translation gives CASRLAGVSGELFF. The chain uses TRBV6-5 and TRBJ2-2; 10 bases line up with TRBD2. The CDR3 runs 14 residues. With 6 bases clipped from V and 6 bases from J, the junction kept 4 bases outside the gene matches. Germline V CDR1 and CDR2: MNHEY, SVGAGI.